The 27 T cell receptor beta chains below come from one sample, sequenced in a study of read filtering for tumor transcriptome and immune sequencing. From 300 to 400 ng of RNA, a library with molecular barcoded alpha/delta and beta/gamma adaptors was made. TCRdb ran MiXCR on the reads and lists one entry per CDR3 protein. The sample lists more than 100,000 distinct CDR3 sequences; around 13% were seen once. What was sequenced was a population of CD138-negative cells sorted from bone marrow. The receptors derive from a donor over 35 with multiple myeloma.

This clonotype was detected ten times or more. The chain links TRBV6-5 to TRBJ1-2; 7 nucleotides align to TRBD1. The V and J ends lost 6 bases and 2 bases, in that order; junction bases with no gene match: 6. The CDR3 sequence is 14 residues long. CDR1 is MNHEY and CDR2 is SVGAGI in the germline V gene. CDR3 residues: CASSSGQANYGYTF. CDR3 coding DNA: TGTGCCAGCAGCTCCGGACAGGCAAACTATGGCTACACCTTC.

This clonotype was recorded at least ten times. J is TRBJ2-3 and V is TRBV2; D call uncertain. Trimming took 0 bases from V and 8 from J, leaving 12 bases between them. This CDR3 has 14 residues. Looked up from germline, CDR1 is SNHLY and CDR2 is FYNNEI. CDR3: CASSEASLSGTQYF. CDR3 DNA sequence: TGTGCCAGCAGTGAAGCGTCACTATCCGGTACGCAGTATTTT.

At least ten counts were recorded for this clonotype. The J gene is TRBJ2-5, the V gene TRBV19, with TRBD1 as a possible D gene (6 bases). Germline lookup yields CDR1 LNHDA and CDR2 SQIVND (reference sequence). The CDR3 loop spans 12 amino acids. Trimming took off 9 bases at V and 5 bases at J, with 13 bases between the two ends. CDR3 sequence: CASSQGYETQYF. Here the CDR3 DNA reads TGTGCCAGCAGCCAGGGGTATGAGACCCAGTACTTC.

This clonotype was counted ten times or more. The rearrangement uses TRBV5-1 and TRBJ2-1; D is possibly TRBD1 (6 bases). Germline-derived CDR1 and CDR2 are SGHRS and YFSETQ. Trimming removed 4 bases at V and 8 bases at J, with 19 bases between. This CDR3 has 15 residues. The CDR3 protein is CASSPRQEARHEQFF. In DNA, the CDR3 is TGCGCCAGCAGCCCGAGACAGGAGGCTCGGCATGAGCAGTTCTTC.

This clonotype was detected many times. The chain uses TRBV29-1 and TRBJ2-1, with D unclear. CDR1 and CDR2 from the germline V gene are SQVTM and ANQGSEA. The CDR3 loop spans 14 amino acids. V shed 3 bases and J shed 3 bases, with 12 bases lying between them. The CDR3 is CSVDNYPLYNEQFF. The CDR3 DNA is TGCAGCGTTGATAATTACCCCCTCTACAATGAGCAGTTCTTC.

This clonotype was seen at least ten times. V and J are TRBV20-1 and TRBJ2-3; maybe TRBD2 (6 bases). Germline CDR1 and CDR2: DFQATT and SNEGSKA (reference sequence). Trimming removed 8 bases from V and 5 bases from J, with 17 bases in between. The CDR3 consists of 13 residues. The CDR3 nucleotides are TGCAGTCGGGGGAGGCGAGATGGAGATACGCAGTATTTT. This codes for CSRGRRDGDTQYF.

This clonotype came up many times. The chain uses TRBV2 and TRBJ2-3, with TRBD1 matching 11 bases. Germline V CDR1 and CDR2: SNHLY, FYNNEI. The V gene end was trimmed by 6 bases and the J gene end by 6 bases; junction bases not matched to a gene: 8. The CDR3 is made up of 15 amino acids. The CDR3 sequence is CASRGGTGGADTQYF. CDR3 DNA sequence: TGTGCCAGCAGAGGGGGGACAGGGGGTGCTGATACGCAGTATTTT.

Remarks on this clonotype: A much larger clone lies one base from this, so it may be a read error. The CDR3 region is CASSQTGVTNEELFF. The DNA of the CDR3 is TGTGCCAGCAGCCAAACAGGGGTGACTAATGAAGAACTGTTTTTT. The chain uses TRBV28 and TRBJ1-4, with TRBD1 matching over 7 bases. Germline CDR1 reads MDHEN; CDR2 reads SYDVKM. The CDR3 is 15 amino acids.

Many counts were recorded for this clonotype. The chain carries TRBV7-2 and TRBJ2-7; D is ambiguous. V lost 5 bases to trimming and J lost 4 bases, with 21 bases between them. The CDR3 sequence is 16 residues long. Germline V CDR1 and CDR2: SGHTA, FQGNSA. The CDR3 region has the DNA TGTGCCAGCAGCCACCTGGGGTCTAGTTTCGGGTACGAGCAGTACTTC. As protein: CASSHLGSSFGYEQYF.

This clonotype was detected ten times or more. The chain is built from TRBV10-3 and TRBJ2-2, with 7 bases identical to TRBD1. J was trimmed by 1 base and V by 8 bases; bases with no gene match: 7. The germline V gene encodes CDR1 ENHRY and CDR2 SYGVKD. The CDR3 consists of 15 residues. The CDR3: CAISTGNGNTGELFF. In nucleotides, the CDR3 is TGTGCCATCTCGACAGGGAATGGGAACACCGGGGAGCTGTTTTTT.

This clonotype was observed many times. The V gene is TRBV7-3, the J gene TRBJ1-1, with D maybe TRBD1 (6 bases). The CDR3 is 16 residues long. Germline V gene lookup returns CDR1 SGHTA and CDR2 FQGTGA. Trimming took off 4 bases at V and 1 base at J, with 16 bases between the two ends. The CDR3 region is CASSSNSGTKNTEAFF. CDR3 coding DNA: TGTGCCAGCAGCTCCAACTCCGGGACAAAGAACACTGAAGCTTTCTTT.

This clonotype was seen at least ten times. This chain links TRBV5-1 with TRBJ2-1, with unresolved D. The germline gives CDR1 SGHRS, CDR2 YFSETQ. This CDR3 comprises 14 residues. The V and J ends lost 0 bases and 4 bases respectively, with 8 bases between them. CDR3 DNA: TGCGCCAGCAGCTTGGACGGAGCATACAATGAGCAGTTCTTC. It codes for CASSLDGAYNEQFF. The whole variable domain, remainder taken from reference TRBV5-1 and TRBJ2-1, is KAGVTQTPRYLIKTRGQQVTLSCSPISGHRSVSWYQQTPGQGLQFLFEYFSETQRNKGNFPGRFSGRQFSNSRSEMNVSTLELGDSALYLCASSLDGAYNEQFFGPGTRLTVL.

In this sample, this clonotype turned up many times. The CDR3 DNA sequence: TGCGCCAGCAGCGAGGGGACAGGGTTCGGGGAGCTGTTTTTT. Protein: CASSEGTGFGELFF. V usage is TRBV5-1 and J usage is TRBJ2-2; 9 bases agree with TRBD1. Trimming took 4 bases from V and 7 from J; bases not matched to a gene: 5. From germline, CDR1 is SGHRS and CDR2 YFSETQ. CDR3 length: 14 residues. Drawing the rest from reference TRBV5-1 and TRBJ2-2, the complete variable domain is KAGVTQTPRYLIKTRGQQVTLSCSPISGHRSVSWYQQTPGQGLQFLFEYFSETQRNKGNFPGRFSGRQFSNSRSEMNVSTLELGDSALYLCASSEGTGFGELFFGEGSRLTVL.

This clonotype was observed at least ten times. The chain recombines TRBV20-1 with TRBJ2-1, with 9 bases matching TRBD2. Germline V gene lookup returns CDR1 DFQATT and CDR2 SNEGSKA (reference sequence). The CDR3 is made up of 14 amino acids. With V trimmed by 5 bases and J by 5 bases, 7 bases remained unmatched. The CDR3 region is CSALRREGHNEQFF. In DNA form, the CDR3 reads TGCAGTGCTCTTCGGCGGGAGGGCCACAATGAGCAGTTCTTC.

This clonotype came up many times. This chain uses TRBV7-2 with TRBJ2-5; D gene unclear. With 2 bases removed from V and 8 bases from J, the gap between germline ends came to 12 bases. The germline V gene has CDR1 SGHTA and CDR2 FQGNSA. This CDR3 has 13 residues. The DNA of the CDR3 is TGTGCCAGCAGCTTACTGGCCGGGCAAACCCAGTACTTC. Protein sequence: CASSLLAGQTQYF.

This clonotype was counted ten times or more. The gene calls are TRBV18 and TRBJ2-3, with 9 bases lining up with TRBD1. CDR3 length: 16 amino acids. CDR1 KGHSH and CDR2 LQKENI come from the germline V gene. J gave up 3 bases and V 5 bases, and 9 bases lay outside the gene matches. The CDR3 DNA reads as TGTGCCAGCTCATCTTTGGACAGGGGCGCGACAGATACGCAGTATTTT. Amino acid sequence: CASSSLDRGATDTQYF.

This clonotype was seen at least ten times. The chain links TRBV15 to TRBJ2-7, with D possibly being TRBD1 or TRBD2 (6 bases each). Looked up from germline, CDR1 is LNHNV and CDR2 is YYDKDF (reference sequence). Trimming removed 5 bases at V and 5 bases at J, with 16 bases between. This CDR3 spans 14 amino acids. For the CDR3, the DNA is TGTGCCACCAGCTATGGGACCGGGGGCAACGAGCAGTACTTC. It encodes CATSYGTGGNEQYF.

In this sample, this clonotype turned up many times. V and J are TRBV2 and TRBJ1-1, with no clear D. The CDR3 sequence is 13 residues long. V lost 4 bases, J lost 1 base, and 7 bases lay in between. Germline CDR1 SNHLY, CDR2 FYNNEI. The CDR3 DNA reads TGTGCCAGCAGTGCCTCCCCGAACACTGAAGCTTTCTTT. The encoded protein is CASSASPNTEAFF.

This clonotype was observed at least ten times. The CDR3 nucleotides read TGTGCCAGCAGCTTGTCAGGCCTGAACACTGAAGCTTTCTTT. Its translation: CASSLSGLNTEAFF. V usage is TRBV7-9 and J usage is TRBJ1-1; no firm D call. The V end was cut by 3 bases, the J end by 0 bases, with 8 bases between. CDR1 and CDR2 (germline): SEHNR, FQNEAQ (reference sequence). The CDR3 runs 14 residues. Full variable domain (missing parts from reference TRBV7-9 and TRBJ1-1): DTGVSQNPRHKITKRGQNVTFRCDPISEHNRLYWYRQTLGQGPEFLTYFQNEAQLEKSRLLSDRFSAERPKGSFSTLEIQRTEQGDSAMYLCASSLSGLNTEAFFGQGTRLTVV.

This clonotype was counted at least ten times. For the CDR3, the DNA is TGCAGTGCTAGAGATCCCCGGGGGTCTCACGCTGAAGCTTTCTTT. Encoded protein: CSARDPRGSHAEAFF. The chain is built from TRBV20-1 and TRBJ1-1; D is possibly TRBD1 (5 bases). This CDR3 spans 15 amino acids. Germline V gene lookup returns CDR1 DFQATT and CDR2 SNEGSKA (reference sequence). V gave up 0 bases and J gave up 6 bases, with 17 bases separating them.

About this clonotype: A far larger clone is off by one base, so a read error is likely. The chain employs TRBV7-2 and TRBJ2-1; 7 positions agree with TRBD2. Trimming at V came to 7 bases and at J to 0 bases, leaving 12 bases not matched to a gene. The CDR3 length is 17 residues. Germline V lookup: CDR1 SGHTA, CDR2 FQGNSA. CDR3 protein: CASNLSVGGSSYNEQFF. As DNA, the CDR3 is TGTGCCAGCAATTTAAGTGTGGGAGGGAGCTCCTACAATGAGCAGTTCTTC.

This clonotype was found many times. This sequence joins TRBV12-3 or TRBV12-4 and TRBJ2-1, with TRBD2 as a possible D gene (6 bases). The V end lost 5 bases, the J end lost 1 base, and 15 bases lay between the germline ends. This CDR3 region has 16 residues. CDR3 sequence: CASSGTGTSSYNEQFF. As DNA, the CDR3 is TGTGCCAGCAGTGGAACCGGGACTTCTTCCTACAATGAGCAGTTCTTC.

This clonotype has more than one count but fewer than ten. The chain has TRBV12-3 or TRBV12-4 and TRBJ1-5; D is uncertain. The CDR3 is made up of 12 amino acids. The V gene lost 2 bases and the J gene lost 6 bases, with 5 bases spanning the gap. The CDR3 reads CASSLSGQPQHF. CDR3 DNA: TGTGCCAGCAGTTTATCCGGTCAGCCCCAGCATTTT.

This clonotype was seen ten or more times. In nucleotides, the CDR3 is TGCGCCAGCAGCTTGGAGGGACTAGCGGGCTCCTACGAGCAGTACTTC. This sequence encodes CASSLEGLAGSYEQYF. The rearrangement links TRBV5-1 to TRBJ2-7, with 12 bases fitting TRBD2. The CDR3 spans 16 residues. V was clipped by 0 bases and J by 0 bases; unmatched bases: 1. Looked up from germline, CDR1 is SGHRS and CDR2 is YFSETQ.

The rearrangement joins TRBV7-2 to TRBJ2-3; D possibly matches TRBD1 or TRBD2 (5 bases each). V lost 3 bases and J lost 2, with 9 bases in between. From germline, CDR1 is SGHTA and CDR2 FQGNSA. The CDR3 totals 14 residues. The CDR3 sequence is CASSLGRYTDTQYF. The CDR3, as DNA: TGTGCCAGCAGCTTGGGACGGTACACAGATACGCAGTATTTT.

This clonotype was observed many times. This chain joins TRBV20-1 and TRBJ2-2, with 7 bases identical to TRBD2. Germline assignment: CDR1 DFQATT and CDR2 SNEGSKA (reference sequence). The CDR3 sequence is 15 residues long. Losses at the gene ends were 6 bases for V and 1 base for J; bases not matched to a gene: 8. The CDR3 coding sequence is TGCAGTGCCACCCCGGGCGGGGGGAACACCGGGGAGCTGTTTTTT. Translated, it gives CSATPGGGNTGELFF.

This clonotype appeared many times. CDR3: CSASREGTNEKLFF. Here the CDR3 DNA reads TGCAGTGCTAGTCGTGAAGGGACTAATGAAAAACTGTTTTTT. The genes are TRBV20-1 and TRBJ1-4, with D unclear. This CDR3 has 14 amino acids. V lost 3 bases, J lost 2 bases, and 10 bases lay in between. The germline CDR1 and CDR2 sequences are DFQATT and SNEGSKA (reference sequence).